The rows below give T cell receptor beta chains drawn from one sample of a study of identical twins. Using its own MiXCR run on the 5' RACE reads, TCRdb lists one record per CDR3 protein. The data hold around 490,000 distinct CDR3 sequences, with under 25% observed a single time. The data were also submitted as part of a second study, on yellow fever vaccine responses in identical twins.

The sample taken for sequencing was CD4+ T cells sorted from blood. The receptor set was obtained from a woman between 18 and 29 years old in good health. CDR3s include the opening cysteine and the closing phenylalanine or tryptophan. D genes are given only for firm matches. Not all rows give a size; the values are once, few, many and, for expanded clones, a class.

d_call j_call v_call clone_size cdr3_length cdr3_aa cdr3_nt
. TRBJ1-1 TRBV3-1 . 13 CASSPLAVAEAFF TGTGCCAGCAGCCCGCTCGCCGTCGCTGAAGCTTTCTTT
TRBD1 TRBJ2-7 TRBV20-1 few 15 CSARIYQGAPYEQYF TGCAGTGCTCGAATTTACCAGGGGGCCCCCTACGAGCAGTACTTC
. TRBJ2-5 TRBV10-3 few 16 CAISEYLGQPQETQYF TGTGCCATCAGTGAGTACTTGGGGCAGCCCCAAGAGACCCAGTACTTC
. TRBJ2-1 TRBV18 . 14 CASSPAGLYNEQFF TGTGCCAGCTCACCAGCGGGTCTATACAATGAGCAGTTCTTC
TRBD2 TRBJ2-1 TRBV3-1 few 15 CASSRGTSGDNEQFF TGTGCCAGCAGCCGTGGGACTAGCGGAGACAATGAGCAGTTCTTC
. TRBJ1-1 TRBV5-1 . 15 CASSLAGRGGTEAFF TGCGCCAGCAGCTTGGCCGGGAGGGGTGGAACTGAAGCTTTCTTT
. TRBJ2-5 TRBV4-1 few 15 CASSQQSGNLRTQYF TGCGCCAGCAGCCAACAGTCCGGCAACCTAAGGACCCAGTACTTC
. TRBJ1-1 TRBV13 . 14 CASAGWGEGTEAFF TGTGCCAGCGCTGGGTGGGGCGAGGGCACTGAAGCTTTCTTT
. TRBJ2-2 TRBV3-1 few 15 CASSQAAGNTGELFF TGTGCCAGCAGCCAAGCGGCAGGCAACACCGGGGAGCTGTTTTTT
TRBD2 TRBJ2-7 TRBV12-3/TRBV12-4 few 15 CASSYQRESSYEQYF TGTGCCAGCAGTTATCAGCGGGAGAGCTCCTACGAGCAGTACTTC
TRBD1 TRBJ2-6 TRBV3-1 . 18 CASSQGGDRGPGANVLTF TGTGCCAGCAGCCAAGGTGGGGACAGGGGGCCTGGGGCCAACGTCCTGACTTTC
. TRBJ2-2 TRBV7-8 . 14 CASSQAGFNGELFF TGTGCCAGCAGCCAAGCCGGGTTTAACGGGGAGCTGTTTTTT
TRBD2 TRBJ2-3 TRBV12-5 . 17 CASGSRIAGVVPDTQYF TGTGCTAGTGGTTCGAGAATAGCGGGAGTGGTTCCAGATACGCAGTATTTT
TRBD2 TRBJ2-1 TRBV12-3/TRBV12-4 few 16 CASSPQTSGRAGEQFF TGTGCCAGCAGTCCACAGACTAGCGGGAGGGCCGGTGAGCAGTTCTTC
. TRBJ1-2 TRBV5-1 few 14 CASSRDGPNYGYTF TGCGCCAGCAGCCGGGACGGCCCTAACTATGGCTACACCTTC
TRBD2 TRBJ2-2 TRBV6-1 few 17 CASSEAVTSGTPGELFF TGTGCCAGCAGTGAAGCGGTGACTAGCGGGACTCCCGGGGAGCTGTTTTTT
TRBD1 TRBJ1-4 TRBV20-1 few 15 CSAATGIATNEKLFF TGCAGTGCTGCGACAGGGATAGCAACTAATGAAAAACTGTTTTTT
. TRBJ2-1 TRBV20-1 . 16 CSARVGSGYSYNEQFF TGCAGTGCTAGAGTAGGTAGCGGTTACTCCTACAATGAGCAGTTCTTC
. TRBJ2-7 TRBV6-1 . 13 CASSAGHIYEQYF TGTGCCAGCAGTGCGGGACACATCTACGAGCAGTACTTC
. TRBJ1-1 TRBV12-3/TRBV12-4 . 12 CASSPTRLRAFF TGTGCCAGCAGCCCCACCCGACTTCGTGCTTTCTTT
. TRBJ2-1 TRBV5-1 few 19 CASAPGGTGLLTGHGEQFF TGCGCCAGCGCCCCTGGGGGGACGGGACTCCTTACAGGTCATGGTGAGCAGTTCTTC
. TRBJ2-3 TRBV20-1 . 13 CSAREDSTDTQYF TGCAGTGCTAGAGAGGACTCTACAGATACGCAGTATTTT
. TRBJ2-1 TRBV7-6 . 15 CASSLAEAMGNEQFF TGTGCCAGCAGCTTAGCGGAGGCCATGGGCAATGAGCAGTTCTTC
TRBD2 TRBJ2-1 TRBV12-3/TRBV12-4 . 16 CASSLRREVPYNEQFF TGTGCCAGCAGTTTGAGGCGGGAGGTACCCTACAATGAGCAGTTCTTC
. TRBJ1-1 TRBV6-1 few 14 CASKAGTMNTEAFF TGTGCCAGCAAGGCGGGCACCATGAACACTGAAGCTTTCTTT
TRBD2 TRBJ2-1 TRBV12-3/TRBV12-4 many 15 CASSFGSGGPNEQFF TGTGCCAGCAGTTTCGGGAGCGGGGGTCCCAATGAGCAGTTCTTC
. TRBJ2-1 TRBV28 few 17 CASSPSRTRRSYNEQFF TGTGCCAGCAGTCCCTCCCGCACCCGAAGGTCCTACAATGAGCAGTTCTTC